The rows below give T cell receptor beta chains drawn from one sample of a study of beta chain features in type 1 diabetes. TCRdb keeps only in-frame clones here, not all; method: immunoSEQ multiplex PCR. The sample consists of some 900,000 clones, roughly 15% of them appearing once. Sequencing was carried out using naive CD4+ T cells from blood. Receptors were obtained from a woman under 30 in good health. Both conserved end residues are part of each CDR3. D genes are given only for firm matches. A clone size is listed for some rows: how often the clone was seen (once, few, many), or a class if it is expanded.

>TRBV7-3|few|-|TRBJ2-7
TGTGCCAGCAGCCTGAAGGGCTCCTACGAGCAGTACTTC
CASSLKGSYEQYF
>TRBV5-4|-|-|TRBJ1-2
TGTGCCAGCAGCCCCCGTCATAACTATGGCTACACCTTC
CASSPRHNYGYTF
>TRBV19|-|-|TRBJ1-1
TGTGCCAGTAGTCCCCAGAGCGCGACGAACACTGAAGCTTTCTTT
CASSPQSATNTEAFF
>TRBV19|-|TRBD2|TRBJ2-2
TGTGCCAGTAGTATTCTAGCGGGAGGGCCAACCGGGGAGCTGTTTTTT
CASSILAGGPTGELFF
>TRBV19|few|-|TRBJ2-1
TGTGCCAGTAGTAAGGCAAAGATAACCACCTACAATGAGCAGTTCTTC
CASSKAKITTYNEQFF
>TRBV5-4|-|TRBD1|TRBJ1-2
TGTGCCAGCAGCTTGGTTCCGGACAGGGTCTTTTATGGCTACACCTTC
CASSLVPDRVFYGYTF
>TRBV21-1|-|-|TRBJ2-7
TGTGCCAGCAGCCAAGATTTCTTCGGGACAGCCGAATTTTACGAGCAGTACTTC
CASSQDFFGTAEFYEQYF
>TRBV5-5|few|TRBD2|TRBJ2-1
TGTGCCAGCAGCCCCGGAATGGCGGGGGAATACAATGAGCAGTTCTTC
CASSPGMAGEYNEQFF
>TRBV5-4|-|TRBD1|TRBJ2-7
TGTGCGAGCAGCCGCACCGGGACAGGGGCCTACGAGCAGTACTTC
CASSRTGTGAYEQYF
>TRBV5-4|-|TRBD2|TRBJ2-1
TGTGCCAGCAGCTTAGAGCGGGAGAGGGGGGTACGGCAGTTCTTC
CASSLERERGVRQFF
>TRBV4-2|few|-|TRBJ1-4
TGTGCCAGCAGTCAAGGTCCACAGGGCCGGAATGAAAAACTGTTTTTT
CASSQGPQGRNEKLFF
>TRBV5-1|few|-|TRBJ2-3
TGCGCCAGCAGATACAGTATTGATACGCAGTATTTT
CASRYSIDTQYF
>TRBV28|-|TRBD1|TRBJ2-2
TGTGCCAGCAGGGGACAGCAGACCGGGGAGCTGTTTTTT
CASRGQQTGELFF
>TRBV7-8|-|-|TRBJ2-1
TGTGCCAGCAGCTTAGCTTGGACCGCTTACAATGAGCAGTTCTTC
CASSLAWTAYNEQFF
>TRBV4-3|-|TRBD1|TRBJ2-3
TGCGCCAGCAGTAGTAGACAGGGGAGCGCAGATACGCAGTATTTT
CASSSRQGSADTQYF
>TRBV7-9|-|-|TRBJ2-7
TGTGCCAGCACCTCAACTGGCTACACCTACGAGCAGTACTTC
CASTSTGYTYEQYF
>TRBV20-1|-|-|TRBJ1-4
TGCAGTGCTAGTCCAGCCGAAAAACTGTTTTTT
CSASPAEKLFF
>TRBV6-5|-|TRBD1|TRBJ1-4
TGTGCCAGCAGACGGACAGGGGTGAATGAAAAACTGTTTTTT
CASRRTGVNEKLFF
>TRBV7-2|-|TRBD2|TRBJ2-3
TGTGCCAGCAGCTTTCTGTCTAGCGGGAGTAGGGGCACAGATACGCAGTATTTT
CASSFLSSGSRGTDTQYF
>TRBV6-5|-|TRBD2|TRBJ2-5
TGTGCCAGCAGTTACGGGGGAGGGACGGAGACCCAGTACTTC
CASSYGGGTETQYF
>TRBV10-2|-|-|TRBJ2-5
TGCGCCAGCAGGCGGGGACAGTTAAGTCCTCGAGAGACCCAGTACTTC
CASRRGQLSPRETQYF
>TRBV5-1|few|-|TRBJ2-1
TGCGCCAGCAGCTTGGCCCTAGTTACGGGTTCGTACAATGAGCAGTTCTTC
CASSLALVTGSYNEQFF
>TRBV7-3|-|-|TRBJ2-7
TGTGCCAGCAGCTTAGGGCAGCTTTACGAGCAGTACTTC
CASSLGQLYEQYF
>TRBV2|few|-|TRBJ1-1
TGTGCCAGCAGTGACTACACTGAAGCTTTCTTT
CASSDYTEAFF
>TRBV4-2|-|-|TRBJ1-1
TGTGCCAGCAGCCAAGATGGGCCGAACACTGAAGCTTTCTTT
CASSQDGPNTEAFF
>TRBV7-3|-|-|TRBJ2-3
TGTGCCAGCAGCTTAACGTCGGGAGAGGGAACAGATACGCAGTATTTT
CASSLTSGEGTDTQYF
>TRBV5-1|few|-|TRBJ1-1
TGCGCCAGCAGCTTGGAAGGGCGAACTGAAGCTTTCTTT
CASSLEGRTEAFF
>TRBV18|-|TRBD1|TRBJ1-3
TGTGCCAGCTCACCCGTCCCAGGGGGCATACTTGGAAACACCATATATTTT
CASSPVPGGILGNTIYF
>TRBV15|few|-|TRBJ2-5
TGTGCCACCAGCAGGGAAGTAGGGTTCGGAGAGACCCAGTACTTC
CATSREVGFGETQYF
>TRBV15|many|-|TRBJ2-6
TGTGCCACCAGCAGAGTCTGGCACTCTGGGGCCAACGTCCTGACTTTC
CATSRVWHSGANVLTF